Reported below is one T cell receptor beta chain. Its antigen is currently unknown. This sample was included in a study of T cell repertoires in cytomegalovirus infection. Study-level information: A matching HLA type, together with CMV infection, was signaled by public TCR beta signatures.

General observations from the study: CMV-specific TCR beta clonotypes restricted by HLA-C dominated the ex vivo response.

TCRdb used MiXCR to reprocess the reads, holding one entry per CDR3 protein. In the table there are 740,000 or so distinct CDR3 sequences, 35% to 45% of which are singletons. This clonotype originated in a human donor in good health (CMV status not recorded). Some clones in this sample may be carry-over from other donors' samples. Sequencing was carried out using PBMCs.

This CDR3 reads CSETGVTDTQYF. CDR3 sequence (DNA): TGCAGCGAGACAGGGGTCACAGATACGCAGTATTTT. V usage is TRBV20-1 and J usage is TRBJ2-3; 8 positions agree with TRBD1. This CDR3 is 12 amino acids long. Germline CDR1 is DFQATT and CDR2 is SNEGSKA (reference sequence).